This is a list of T cell receptor beta chains from one sample in a study of T cell responses to AZD1222 COVID-19 vaccine. Libraries were prepared by immunoSEQ multiplex PCR; TCRdb keeps only in-frame clonotypes and omits some of them. The sample includes some 120,000 clones, about 91% of them seen just once. Sequencing was performed on peripheral blood, taken on day 0 of AZD1222 vaccination. These receptors were taken from an adult in good health. Both conserved end residues are part of each CDR3. Each record gives: V gene, D gene, clone size, J gene, CDR3 DNA, CDR3 protein. The D gene is left open where the match is weak. Clone size is stated in some rows and not others, as once, few, many or a class when expanded.

v_gene: TRBV25-1
d_gene: -
abundance: -
j_gene: TRBJ1-1
CDR3nt: TGTGCCAGCAGTGAAAACACTGAAGCTTTCTTT
CDR3aa: CASSENTEAFF

v_gene: TRBV5-1
d_gene: -
abundance: -
j_gene: TRBJ2-7
CDR3nt: TGCGCCACCACGGACACCCGCACGAGTGAGCAGTACTTC
CDR3aa: CATTDTRTSEQYF

v_gene: TRBV5-1
d_gene: TRBD1
abundance: -
j_gene: TRBJ2-7
CDR3nt: TGCGCCAGCAGCTTTGGCGCAGGGGGAAACTACGAGCAGTACTTC
CDR3aa: CASSFGAGGNYEQYF

v_gene: TRBV6-5
d_gene: -
abundance: -
j_gene: TRBJ1-1
CDR3nt: TGTGCCAGCAGTTACGGGCAGATTAACACTGAAGCTTTCTTT
CDR3aa: CASSYGQINTEAFF

v_gene: TRBV7-9
d_gene: -
abundance: -
j_gene: TRBJ1-5
CDR3nt: TGTGCCAGCAGTTCCTGGGGGAGCAATCAGCCCCAGCATTTT
CDR3aa: CASSSWGSNQPQHF

v_gene: TRBV10-3
d_gene: -
abundance: once
j_gene: TRBJ1-2
CDR3nt: TGTGCCATCAGAGACACAGACAGTAACTATGGCTACACCTTC
CDR3aa: CAIRDTDSNYGYTF

v_gene: TRBV5-1
d_gene: TRBD2
abundance: -
j_gene: TRBJ2-7
CDR3nt: TGCGCCAGCAGCAGAAGCGGGAGAGGCTACGAGCAGTACTTC
CDR3aa: CASSRSGRGYEQYF

v_gene: TRBV10-3
d_gene: -
abundance: -
j_gene: TRBJ2-5
CDR3nt: TGTGCCATCAGGAACGACAGCGCCCCTCGGGAGACCCAGTACTTC
CDR3aa: CAIRNDSAPRETQYF

v_gene: TRBV27
d_gene: -
abundance: -
j_gene: TRBJ1-1
CDR3nt: TGTGCCAGCAGTTCGGACAGAGGCACGGAGAACACTGAAGCTTTCTTT
CDR3aa: CASSSDRGTENTEAFF

v_gene: TRBV7-9
d_gene: -
abundance: -
j_gene: TRBJ1-1
CDR3nt: TGTGCCAGCAGCTTAAGCAGGGGTGTTGAAGCTTTCTTT
CDR3aa: CASSLSRGVEAFF

v_gene: TRBV25-1
d_gene: -
abundance: -
j_gene: TRBJ1-1
CDR3nt: TGTGCCAGCAGTGCCCCCCGGGACGGGGACACTGAAGCTTTCTTT
CDR3aa: CASSAPRDGDTEAFF

v_gene: TRBV28
d_gene: -
abundance: -
j_gene: TRBJ2-7
CDR3nt: TGTGCCAGCAGTGAGGGGACCTACGAGCAGTACTTC
CDR3aa: CASSEGTYEQYF

v_gene: TRBV7-2
d_gene: TRBD2
abundance: -
j_gene: TRBJ2-1
CDR3nt: TGTGCCAGCAGCTCCCGGACTAGCGGGAGTTCGGCCTACAATGAGCAGTTCTTC
CDR3aa: CASSSRTSGSSAYNEQFF

v_gene: TRBV5-1
d_gene: TRBD1
abundance: -
j_gene: TRBJ1-1
CDR3nt: TGCGCCAGCAAAGAACAGGGGGTCGGAGAAGCTTTCTTT
CDR3aa: CASKEQGVGEAFF

v_gene: TRBV6-5
d_gene: TRBD2
abundance: -
j_gene: TRBJ2-7
CDR3nt: TGTGCCAGCAGTACCGGGACTAGAGTCGCCTACGAGCAGTACTTC
CDR3aa: CASSTGTRVAYEQYF

v_gene: TRBV3-1/TRBV3-2
d_gene: -
abundance: -
j_gene: TRBJ2-5
CDR3nt: TGTGCCAGCAGCCAAGGGTTTGGGGCCCAGGAGACCCAGTACTTC
CDR3aa: CASSQGFGAQETQYF

v_gene: TRBV19
d_gene: TRBD2
abundance: -
j_gene: TRBJ2-7
CDR3nt: TGTGCCAGTAGCCCTAGCGGGAGTCTGATCGAGCAGTACTTC
CDR3aa: CASSPSGSLIEQYF